This T cell receptor beta chain came from a study of cytomegalovirus exposure and HLA in healthy donors. This clone was detected only once. The antigen is undetermined. Primers included in the PCR were 60 Vbeta and 13 Jbeta primers. Repertoires were generated with immunoSEQ multiplex PCR, while TCRdb's copy carries only in-frame clones and drops some. The sample has 180,000 or so clones, 80% seen once. V dropped 4 bases and J dropped 4; count of bases not matched to a gene: 9. The CDR3 consists of 16 residues. Regarding the study as a whole: With further analysis later on, most CMV-associated TCR beta chains appeared HLA-restricted. HLA allele associations emerged for roughly 16,000 TCR beta sequences in a later analysis, at 0.05 false discovery rate. Across all donors, roughly uniform sequencing depth was an assumption of the presence/absence analyses. According to a later analysis, donors in an Asian-associated ancestry cluster reportedly had fewer N-insertions than the roughly 670-donor mean.

Sequenced material: PBMCs. The chain recombines TRBV23-1 with TRBJ1-4, with 7 nucleotides matching TRBD1. TRBV23-1 is assigned to the ORF class and has an uncertain function. The sequence derives from a girl aged 5-17 years in good health and CMV-seropositive. CDR3 sequence (DNA): TGCGCCAGCAGTCGCCCCCCGGACAGGCTTAATGAAAAACTGTTTTTT. This sequence encodes CASSRPPDRLNEKLFF.